This paragraph covers one T cell receptor beta chain sequence. CDR3 length equals 13 residues. Trimming took 1 base from V and 7 from J, leaving 10 bases between them. Looked up from germline, CDR1 is GTSNPN and CDR2 is SVGIG (reference sequence). This sample was taken from a study of Ad26.COV2.S vaccination and SARS-CoV-2 variants. Measured with immunoSEQ multiplex PCR; TCRdb has only the in-frame clones, and not every one. The sample records about 240,000 clones, approximately 88% being singletons. Treatment given: about 20 received Ad26.COV2.S at low or high dose, single or two shots; five or six received placebo; per-sample allocation not given. It was on day 63 after the first vaccine or placebo injection that samples were taken.

The V gene is TRBV30, the J gene TRBJ1-4; D call uncertain. The sample here was peripheral blood, taken in a trial of Ad26.COV2.S vaccine versus placebo. The sequence was collected from a person aged 18-60 years who received the Ad26.COV2.S COVID-19 vaccine or a placebo. For the CDR3, the DNA is TGTGCCTGGAGTGCCAACGTGGGTGAAAAACTGTTTTTT. This sequence encodes CAWSANVGEKLFF.